There are many counts of the clone carrying this TCR beta chain. Its antigen is not known. The data were obtained in a study of T cells in Graves' hyperthyroidism and ophthalmopathy. General study points: In blood, most of the thyroid clonotypes expanded above 0.001 were also present. Classification by a 13 V-J model distinguished ophthalmopathy from stable hyperthyroidism.

A patient was excluded if there was uncontrolled infection, other autoimmune disease, pregnancy or lactation. Every diagnosis used clinical symptoms, serum thyroxine and TRAb, thyroid ultrasound and orbital computed tomography. V gave up 5 bases and J gave up 3 bases, with 17 bases separating them. The CDR3 spans 15 residues. Looked up from germline, CDR1 is PRHDT and CDR2 is FYEKMQ (reference sequence). Amplified regions were TCR beta CDR3 sequences from RNA transcripts. TCR CDR3 regions were first amplified by RT-PCR with HTBI primers. TCRdb independently ran MiXCR on the multiplex PCR reads; one entry per CDR3 protein. The profile covers 550,000 to 700,000 distinct CDR3 sequences, with roughly 46% appearing a single time and roughly 19% taken by the ten largest.

V and J are TRBV13 and TRBJ2-7; the D is unclear. The specimen was peripheral blood or thyroid tissue (not recorded which). This receptor was obtained from an adult woman with Graves' disease, either hyperthyroidism or ophthalmopathy (not recorded which). CDR3 region: CASSLNNGHNYEQYF. The CDR3 DNA reads as TGTGCCAGCAGCCTGAATAATGGGCACAACTACGAGCAGTACTTC.